The 31 T cell receptor beta chains listed next were all sequenced from one sample in a study of T cell responses to AZD1222 COVID-19 vaccine (dated by TCRdb to the early 2020s). In the paper's terms, the time point label means: baseline before first vaccination. Library construction relied on the immunoSEQ multiplex PCR assay. TCRdb holds this immuneACCESS table with in-frame rearrangements only. Some clones are missing; in checked studies, unresolved V genes explain under half, and the rest has no known cause. Across this sample there are 100,000 to 150,000 clones, with around 87% seen only once. The top ten clonotypes cover around 9.3% of the sample. Sequenced material: peripheral blood, taken on day 0 of AZD1222 vaccination. All receptors come from an adult in good health.

V is TRBV6-2 or TRBV6-3 and J is TRBJ2-3, with 10 bases that match TRBD2. V lost 0 bases, J lost 5 bases, and 5 bases stayed unmatched. Per the germline V gene, CDR1 is MNHEY and CDR2 is SVGEGT. The CDR3 extends over 16 amino acids. The CDR3 sequence: CASSYSSGRAGDTQYF. CDR3 nucleotides: TGTGCCAGCAGTTACTCGAGCGGGAGGGCCGGAGATACGCAGTATTTT.

This clone was recorded a few times. This chain joins TRBV9 and TRBJ2-1; D gene unclear. Trimming cost V 5 bases and J 10 bases, with 16 bases left between them. The CDR3 consists of 13 residues. Per the germline V gene, CDR1 is SGDLS and CDR2 is YYNGEE. The CDR3 protein is CASSVGPLKEQFF. CDR3 in DNA: TGTGCCAGCAGTGTCGGACCTCTTAAGGAGCAGTTCTTC.

The chain uses TRBV28 and TRBJ1-1, with 11 bases lining up with TRBD1. The CDR3 totals 15 residues. Losses at the gene ends were 4 bases for V and 5 bases for J; bases not matched to a gene: 6. CDR1 is MDHEN, CDR2 SYDVKM, per germline. CDR3 DNA: TGTGCCAGCAGTTCCCTGGGACAGGGGGAGACTGAAGCTTTCTTT. Translation: CASSSLGQGETEAFF.

V is TRBV30 and J is TRBJ1-1; 12 bases map to TRBD1. Germline-derived CDR1 and CDR2 are GTSNPN and SVGIG (reference sequence). This CDR3 contains 15 residues. V lost 3 bases and J lost 4; bases outside the gene matches: 6. In DNA form, the CDR3 reads TGTGCCTGGAGCCCCGGGACAGGGGGCTCCACTGAAGCTTTCTTT. It yields the protein CAWSPGTGGSTEAFF. The whole variable domain, remainder taken from reference TRBV30 and TRBJ1-1, is SQTIHQWPATLVQPVGSPLSLECTVEGTSNPNLYWYRQAAGRGLQLLFYSVGIGQISSEVPQNLSASRPQDRQFILSSKKLLLSDSGFYLCAWSPGTGGSTEAFFGQGTRLTVV.

The chain has TRBV28 and TRBJ1-5; 12 bases line up with TRBD1. CDR3 length equals 15 residues. J was trimmed by 6 bases and V by 2 bases; bases with no gene match: 2. Germline CDR1 reads MDHEN; CDR2 reads SYDVKM. The DNA of the CDR3 is TGTGCCAGCAGTTTACCGGGACAGGGGGCTCAGCCCCAGCATTTT. It yields the protein CASSLPGQGAQPQHF.

V gene TRBV6-5 combines with J gene TRBJ1-1; D not resolved. The germline V gene encodes CDR1 MNHEY and CDR2 SVGAGI. Trimming removed 6 bases at V and 6 bases at J, with 11 bases between. The CDR3 is 12 amino acids. The CDR3 nucleotides are TGTGCCAGCAGCCCAGAGGGAGCTGAAGCTTTCTTT. Encoded protein: CASSPEGAEAFF.

The rearrangement links TRBV28 to TRBJ2-4; D not certain. There are 14 residues in the CDR3. In germline, CDR1 is MDHEN, CDR2 SYDVKM. The V and J ends lost 5 bases and 6 bases respectively, with 14 bases between them. The CDR3 loop reads CASSPTYQGNIQYF. The CDR3, as DNA: TGTGCCAGCAGTCCCACATATCAAGGAAACATTCAGTACTTC.

In the case of this clone: Other nucleotide sequences from this sample produce the same CDR3. This chain connects TRBV6-2 or TRBV6-3 to TRBJ1-5; D unclear. The germline V gene encodes CDR1 MNHEY and CDR2 SVGEGT. This CDR3 is built from 13 residues. Between the trimmed V and J ends, which lost 6 bases and 5 bases, there was a span of 11 bases. Here the CDR3 reads CASSRPGDQPQHF. CDR3 DNA: TGTGCCAGCAGCCGACCCGGGGATCAGCCCCAGCATTTT.

This clone was recorded once. The V gene is TRBV27, the J gene TRBJ2-7; D is possibly TRBD1 (6 bases). The CDR3 covers 17 residues. Trimming took off 0 bases at V and 2 bases at J, with 17 bases between the two ends. Germline CDR1 MNHEY, CDR2 SMNVEV (reference sequence). CDR3 nucleotide sequence: TGTGCCAGCAGTTTATCGATACAGGGTCGGACCCCCTACGAGCAGTACTTC. It encodes CASSLSIQGRTPYEQYF.

The V and J genes are TRBV18 and TRBJ2-7, with D perhaps TRBD1 (6 bases). CDR3 size: 12 residues. The V and J ends lost 3 bases and 9 bases respectively, with 12 bases between them. In germline, CDR1 is KGHSH, CDR2 LQKENI. As DNA, the CDR3 is TGTGCCAGCTCACCGGACCTAGGGGGGCAGTACTTC. It is translated as CASSPDLGGQYF.

The rearrangement joins TRBV25-1 to TRBJ2-7; D not resolved. The CDR3 consists of 16 residues. Trimming took 4 bases from V and 7 from J, leaving 23 bases between them. Looked up from germline, CDR1 is MGHDK and CDR2 is SYGVNS. CDR3 in DNA: TGTGCCAGCAGTGGGGTTAAGGGCGGCCCTCTCGGGGAGCAGTACTTC. It specifies CASSGVKGGPLGEQYF.

V gene TRBV7-9 combines with J gene TRBJ1-2, with no clear D. The length of the CDR3 is 13 residues. Germline V CDR1 and CDR2: SEHNR, FQNEAQ (reference sequence). The germline V and J ends were trimmed by 2 bases and 4 bases, with 8 bases remaining between them. The CDR3 region is CASSLRSVYGYTF. The CDR3 DNA reads TGTGCCAGCAGCTTACGTTCGGTCTATGGCTACACCTTC.

The rearrangement uses TRBV6-5 and TRBJ2-1; D might be TRBD1 or TRBD2, each matching 5 bases. Trimming pared 8 bases from V and 3 bases from J, leaving 11 bases between. The CDR3 spans 13 residues. CDR1 MNHEY and CDR2 SVGAGI come from the germline V gene. The CDR3 DNA follows: TGTGCCAGCTGCCGGGGCTTCTACAATGAGCAGTTCTTC. It specifies CASCRGFYNEQFF.

This clone appeared a single time. V gene TRBV5-5 combines with J gene TRBJ2-7; the match to TRBD1 covers 9 bases. The CDR3 extends over 16 amino acids. Germline CDR1 and CDR2: SGHKS and YYEKEE (reference sequence). The trim removed 3 bases at V and 4 bases at J, leaving 11 bases unmatched. CDR3 nucleotides: TGTGCCAGCAGCTCCACCCCAGGGACAGGGCTATACGAGCAGTACTTC. This sequence encodes CASSSTPGTGLYEQYF.

The chain links TRBV6-1 to TRBJ1-5; 8 bases match TRBD1. The V segment lost 3 bases and the J segment 4 bases; nucleotides outside the gene matches: 5. This CDR3 contains 15 residues. The germline V gene encodes CDR1 MNHNS and CDR2 SASEGT. CDR3 nucleotide sequence: TGTGCCAGCAGTGATACAGGGGGTGCAAATCAGCCCCAGCATTTT. Translated: CASSDTGGANQPQHF.

This CDR3 is CASSEYRAGRADTQYF. CDR3 nucleotides: TGTGCCAGCAGTGAATATCGGGCAGGGAGAGCAGATACGCAGTATTTT. The gene calls are TRBV25-1 and TRBJ2-3; D possibly matches TRBD1 or TRBD2 (5 bases each). The CDR3 loop spans 16 amino acids. The V gene lost 0 bases and the J gene lost 4 bases, with 14 bases spanning the gap. Germline V lookup: CDR1 MGHDK, CDR2 SYGVNS.

This clone was detected only once. The rearrangement links TRBV24-1 to TRBJ1-2; D perhaps matches TRBD1 (5 bases). Trimming stripped 3 bases from V and 4 bases from J, with 14 bases between. CDR1 KGHDR and CDR2 SFDVKD come from the germline V gene. CDR3 length equals 15 residues. As DNA, the CDR3 is TGTGCCACCAGTGATCCCAGGACAAGCCCCTATGGCTACACCTTC. It translates to CATSDPRTSPYGYTF.

The chain recombines TRBV2 with TRBJ1-4; D possibly corresponds to TRBD1 (5 bases). Trimming left V 6 bases short and J 8 bases short, with 16 bases between. Germline V CDR1 and CDR2: SNHLY, FYNNEI. The CDR3 runs 14 residues. CDR3 region: CASSGAAGYEKLFF. CDR3 in DNA: TGTGCCAGCAGCGGGGCAGCAGGATACGAAAAACTGTTTTTT. Full variable domain (outside the CDR3, taken from reference TRBV2 and TRBJ1-4): EPEVTQTPSHQVTQMGQEVILRCVPISNHLYFYWYRQILGQKVEFLVSFYNNEISEKSEIFDDQFSVERPDGSNFTLKIRSTKLEDSAMYFCASSGAAGYEKLFFGSGTQLSVL.

The table lists this clone with a count of one. The V call is TRBV7-2, the J call TRBJ2-7; 7 bases are a match to TRBD1. This CDR3 is 15 amino acids long. The J segment lost 2 bases and the V segment lost 5 bases, leaving 9 bases of the junction unmatched. Germline V CDR1 and CDR2: SGHTA, FQGNSA. The DNA of the CDR3 is TGTGCCAGCAGCCCTCGGGACAGTCTACCCTACGAGCAGTACTTC. The encoded protein is CASSPRDSLPYEQYF. Together with reference TRBV7-2 and TRBJ2-7, the CDR3 gives the full variable domain: GAGVSQSPSNKVTEKGKDVELRCDPISGHTALYWYRQSLGQGLEFLIYFQGNSAPDKSGLPSDRFSAERTGGSVSTLTIQRTQQEDSAVYLCASSPRDSLPYEQYFGPGTRLTVT.

The gene calls are TRBV5-4 and TRBJ1-4; tentative D call: TRBD1 (5 bases). Trimming shortened V by 0 bases and J by 0 bases, and 12 bases separated the two germline ends. CDR1 and CDR2 (germline): SGHNT, YYREEE (reference sequence). This CDR3 is 17 amino acids long. CDR3 bases: TGTGCCAGCAGCTTGGCCAAGGGGCGCCCAACTAATGAAAAACTGTTTTTT. Translation: CASSLAKGRPTNEKLFF.

This sequence joins TRBV7-9 and TRBJ2-1; tentatively, D is TRBD1 (8 bases). Trimming shortened V by 1 base and J by 5 bases, and 15 bases separated the two germline ends. The CDR3 consists of 16 residues. Looked up from germline, CDR1 is SEHNR and CDR2 is FQNEAQ (reference sequence). Written as DNA, the CDR3 is TGTGCCAGCAGCTTAGGGACAGGGAGGGCACACAATGAGCAGTTCTTC. This gives the protein CASSLGTGRAHNEQFF.

The chain recombines TRBV7-9 with TRBJ1-1; D ambiguous. Germline V gene data show CDR1 as SEHNR and CDR2 as FQNEAQ (reference sequence). This CDR3 region has 13 residues. Trimming stripped 0 bases from V and 10 bases from J, with 12 bases between. Written as DNA, the CDR3 is TGTGCCAGCAGCTTAGCGGGAGCAGAAGGAGCTTTCTTT. This codes for CASSLAGAEGAFF.

The chain is built from TRBV11-3 and TRBJ2-1; tentative D call: TRBD2 (5 bases). Per the germline V gene, CDR1 is SGHNT and CDR2 is YENEEA. The CDR3 spans 17 residues. The V and J ends lost 1 base and 3 bases respectively, with 16 bases between them. This chain's CDR3 is CASSLGGRTRGYNEQFF. The CDR3 DNA reads TGTGCCAGCAGCTTAGGGGGAAGAACCCGGGGCTACAATGAGCAGTTCTTC. The whole variable domain, filled in from reference TRBV11-3 and TRBJ2-1, reads EAGVVQSPRYKIIEKKQPVAFWCNPISGHNTLYWYLQNLGQGPELLIRYENEEAVDDSQLPKDRFSAERLKGVDSTLKIQPAELGDSAVYLCASSLGGRTRGYNEQFFGPGTRLTVL.

As DNA, the CDR3 is TGTGCCAGCAGTTTAGGCCAGGGGGCCGGGGGCATTCAGTACTTC. This gives the protein CASSLGQGAGGIQYF. The chain combines TRBV27 with TRBJ2-4; 8 bases match TRBD1. V lost 2 bases and J lost 9; bases outside the gene matches: 9. The CDR3 extends over 15 amino acids. Germline assignment: CDR1 MNHEY and CDR2 SMNVEV (reference sequence).

The CDR3 is CASSPGTYTLTDTQYF. CDR3 DNA: TGTGCCAGCAGCCCCGGGACCTACACGCTCACAGATACGCAGTATTTT. The rearrangement joins TRBV5-4 to TRBJ2-3, with D perhaps matching TRBD1 or TRBD2 (5 bases each). The CDR3 extends over 16 amino acids. Germline V gives CDR1 SGHNT, CDR2 YYREEE (reference sequence). Trimming removed 4 bases from V and 2 bases from J, with 17 bases in between.

The chain uses TRBV6-2 or TRBV6-3 and TRBJ2-7; no definite D call. This CDR3 contains 14 residues. Germline V CDR1 and CDR2: MNHEY, SVGEGT. V lost 2 bases to trimming and J lost 2 bases, with 10 bases between them. This CDR3 reads CASSYGFPTYEQYF. The DNA of the CDR3 is TGTGCCAGCAGTTACGGCTTCCCAACCTACGAGCAGTACTTC.

V usage is TRBV15 and J usage is TRBJ1-1; D gene uncertain. The CDR3 has 16 amino acids. V was trimmed by 1 base and J by 2 bases, leaving 14 bases between them. Germline V gene data show CDR1 as LNHNV and CDR2 as YYDKDF (reference sequence). The CDR3: CATSRVRFTINTEAFF. The DNA of the CDR3 is TGTGCCACCAGCAGAGTTCGGTTTACTATCAACACTGAAGCTTTCTTT.

The V and J genes are TRBV7-9 and TRBJ2-3; weak D call: TRBD2 (6 bases). CDR1 and CDR2 (germline): SEHNR, FQNEAQ (reference sequence). The V end lost 1 base, the J end lost 9 bases, and 20 bases lay between the germline ends. This CDR3 is built from 16 residues. CDR3 amino acids: CASSLVAGTGHDTQYF. The CDR3 DNA reads as TGTGCCAGCAGCTTAGTGGCGGGGACCGGGCACGACACGCAGTATTTT. Filled out from reference TRBV7-9 and TRBJ2-3, the complete variable domain reads DTGVSQNPRHKITKRGQNVTFRCDPISEHNRLYWYRQTLGQGPEFLTYFQNEAQLEKSRLLSDRFSAERPKGSFSTLEIQRTEQGDSAMYLCASSLVAGTGHDTQYFGPGTRLTVL.

This clone came up once. The V call is TRBV2, the J call TRBJ2-2; maybe TRBD1 (6 bases). The CDR3 covers 15 residues. V was cut by 6 bases and J by 4 bases, with 15 bases left in between. Germline assignment: CDR1 SNHLY and CDR2 FYNNEI. CDR3 protein: CASSNQGISTGELFF. For the CDR3, the DNA is TGTGCCAGCAGCAACCAGGGGATTAGCACCGGGGAGCTGTTTTTT.

The table lists this clone with a count of one. The chain combines TRBV7-2 with TRBJ2-7; D unclear. Per germline, CDR1 SGHTA and CDR2 FQGNSA. V was pared by 1 base and J by 2 bases, with 9 bases between. There are 14 residues in the CDR3. The CDR3 bases are TGTGCCAGCAGCTTAGGGGTCAGGCCCTACGAGCAGTACTTC. Encoded protein: CASSLGVRPYEQYF.

On this clone itself: At one end the junction does not follow the germline gene, possibly because of a read error. The gene calls are TRBV4-3 and TRBJ2-7; D might be TRBD2 (6 bases). Germline CDR1 LGHNA, CDR2 YSLEER. The CDR3 is 15 residues long. The chain's CDR3 is CASSQDRGSSNEQYF. The CDR3, as DNA: TGCGCCAGCAGCCAAGACCGGGGGAGCTCCAACGAGCAGTACTTC.